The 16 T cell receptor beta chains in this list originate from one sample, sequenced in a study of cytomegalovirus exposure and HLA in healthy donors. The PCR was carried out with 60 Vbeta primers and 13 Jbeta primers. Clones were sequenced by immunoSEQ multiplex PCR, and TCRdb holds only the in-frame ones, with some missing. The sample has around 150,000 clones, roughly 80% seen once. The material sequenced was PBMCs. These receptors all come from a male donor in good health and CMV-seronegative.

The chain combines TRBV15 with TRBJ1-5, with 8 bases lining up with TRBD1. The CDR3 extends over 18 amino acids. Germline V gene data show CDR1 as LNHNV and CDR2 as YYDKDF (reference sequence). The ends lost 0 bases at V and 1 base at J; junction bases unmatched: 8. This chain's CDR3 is CATSRDGIQGASNQPQHF. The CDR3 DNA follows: TGTGCCACCAGCAGAGACGGTATTCAGGGGGCCAGCAATCAGCCCCAGCATTTT.

The CDR3 sequence: CSAPVEQYF. CDR3 DNA sequence: TGCAGCGCTCCAGTAGAGCAGTACTTC. The V gene is TRBV29-1, the J gene TRBJ2-7, with D unresolved. The CDR3 has 9 amino acids. The germline V gene has CDR1 SQVTM and CDR2 ANQGSEA. V lost 7 bases and J lost 7, with 8 bases in between.

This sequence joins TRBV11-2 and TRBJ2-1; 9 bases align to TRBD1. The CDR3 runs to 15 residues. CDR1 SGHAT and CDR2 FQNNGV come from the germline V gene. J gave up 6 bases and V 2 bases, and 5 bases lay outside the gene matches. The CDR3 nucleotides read TGTGCCAGCAGCTTAAGGACAGGGGTTATCAATGAGCAGTTCTTC. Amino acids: CASSLRTGVINEQFF.

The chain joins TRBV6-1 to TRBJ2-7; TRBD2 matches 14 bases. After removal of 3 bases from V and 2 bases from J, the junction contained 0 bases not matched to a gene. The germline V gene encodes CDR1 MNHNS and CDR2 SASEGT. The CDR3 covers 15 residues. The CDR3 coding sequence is TGTGCCAGCAGTGAGACTAGCGGGGGGGCCTACGAGCAGTACTTC. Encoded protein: CASSETSGGAYEQYF.

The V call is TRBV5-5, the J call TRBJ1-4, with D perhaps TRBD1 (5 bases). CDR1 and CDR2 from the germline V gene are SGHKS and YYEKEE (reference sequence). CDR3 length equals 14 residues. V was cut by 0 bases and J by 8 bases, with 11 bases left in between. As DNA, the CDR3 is TGTGCCAGCAGCTTGGCCAGCAGGGTCGAAAAACTGTTTTTT. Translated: CASSLASRVEKLFF.

DNA for the CDR3: TGTGCCAGCAGGTCGGGGACGGGGGGACACAGGGCACCCCTCCACTTT. It encodes CASRSGTGGHRAPLHF. This sequence joins TRBV27 and TRBJ1-6; the D gene is possibly TRBD1 (6 bases). The germline V and J ends were trimmed by 6 bases and 11 bases, with 23 bases remaining between them. The germline V gene encodes CDR1 MNHEY and CDR2 SMNVEV (reference sequence). The CDR3 is made up of 16 amino acids.

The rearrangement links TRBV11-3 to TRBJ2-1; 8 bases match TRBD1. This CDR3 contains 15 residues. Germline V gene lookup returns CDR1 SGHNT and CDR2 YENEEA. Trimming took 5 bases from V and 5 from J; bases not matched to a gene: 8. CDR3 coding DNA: TGTGCCAGCAGCCCCGGACAGGGTAGGGACAATGAGCAGTTCTTC. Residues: CASSPGQGRDNEQFF.

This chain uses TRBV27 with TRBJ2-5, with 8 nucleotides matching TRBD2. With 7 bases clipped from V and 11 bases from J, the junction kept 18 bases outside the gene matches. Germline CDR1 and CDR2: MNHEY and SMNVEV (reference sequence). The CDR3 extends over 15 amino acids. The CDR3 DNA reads TGTGCCAGCAACTTAGGACTAGCAGGGGAGAAAGGGCAGTACTTC. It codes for CASNLGLAGEKGQYF.

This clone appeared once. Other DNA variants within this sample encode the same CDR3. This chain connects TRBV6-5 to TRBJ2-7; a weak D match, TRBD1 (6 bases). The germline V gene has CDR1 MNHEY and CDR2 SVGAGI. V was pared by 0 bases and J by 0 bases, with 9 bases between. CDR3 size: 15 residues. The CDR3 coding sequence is TGTGCCAGCAGTTACTCACGAGGGGGCTCCTACGAGCAGTACTTC. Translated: CASSYSRGGSYEQYF.

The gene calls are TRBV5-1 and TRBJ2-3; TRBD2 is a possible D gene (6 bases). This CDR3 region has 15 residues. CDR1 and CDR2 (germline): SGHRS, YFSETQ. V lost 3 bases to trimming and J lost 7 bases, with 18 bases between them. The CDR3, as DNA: TGCGCCAGCAGCTGGACTACAGACCCCGAATATACGCAGTATTTT. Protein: CASSWTTDPEYTQYF.

The CDR3 DNA sequence: TGTGCCAGCAGTCATAGACCAGGTCTAAGCAATCAGCCCCAGCATTTT. Translation gives CASSHRPGLSNQPQHF. This chain uses TRBV27 with TRBJ1-5; D gene unclear. With 5 bases removed from V and 1 base from J, the gap between germline ends came to 15 bases. Germline CDR1 reads MNHEY; CDR2 reads SMNVEV (reference sequence). The length of the CDR3 is 16 residues.

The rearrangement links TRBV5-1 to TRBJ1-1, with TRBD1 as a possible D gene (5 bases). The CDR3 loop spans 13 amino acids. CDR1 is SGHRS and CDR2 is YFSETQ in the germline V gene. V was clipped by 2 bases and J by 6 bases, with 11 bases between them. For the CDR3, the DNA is TGCGCCAGCAGCTTTGGAGGGGAAGCTGAAGCTTTCTTT. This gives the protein CASSFGGEAEAFF.

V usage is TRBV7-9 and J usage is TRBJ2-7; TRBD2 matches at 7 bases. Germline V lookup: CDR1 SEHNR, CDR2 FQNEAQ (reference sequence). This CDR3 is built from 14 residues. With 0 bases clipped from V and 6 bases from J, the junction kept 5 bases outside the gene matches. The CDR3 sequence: CASSLAGGLFEQYF. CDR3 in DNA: TGTGCCAGCAGCTTAGCGGGAGGGCTCTTCGAGCAGTACTTC.

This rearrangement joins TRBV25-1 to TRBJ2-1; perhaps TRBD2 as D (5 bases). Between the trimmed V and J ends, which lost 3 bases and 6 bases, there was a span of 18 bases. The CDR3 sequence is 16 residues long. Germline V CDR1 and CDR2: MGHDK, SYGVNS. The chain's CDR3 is CASSDKLRREINEQFF. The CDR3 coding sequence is TGTGCCAGCAGTGACAAACTCCGTAGGGAGATCAATGAGCAGTTCTTC.

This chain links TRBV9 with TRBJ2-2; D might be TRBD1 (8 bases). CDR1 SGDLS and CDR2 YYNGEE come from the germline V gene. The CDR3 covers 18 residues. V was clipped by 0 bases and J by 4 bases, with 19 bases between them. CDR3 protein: CASSVGLFTGGGTGELFF. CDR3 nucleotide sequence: TGTGCCAGCAGCGTAGGGTTATTCACAGGGGGGGGCACCGGGGAGCTGTTTTTT.

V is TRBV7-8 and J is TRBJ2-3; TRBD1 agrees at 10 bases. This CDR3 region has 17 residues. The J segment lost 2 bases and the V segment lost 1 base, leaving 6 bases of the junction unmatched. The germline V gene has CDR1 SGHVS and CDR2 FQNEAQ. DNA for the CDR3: TGTGCCAGCAGCTTAGAAGGGACAGGGGCGACCACAGATACGCAGTATTTT. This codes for CASSLEGTGATTDTQYF.